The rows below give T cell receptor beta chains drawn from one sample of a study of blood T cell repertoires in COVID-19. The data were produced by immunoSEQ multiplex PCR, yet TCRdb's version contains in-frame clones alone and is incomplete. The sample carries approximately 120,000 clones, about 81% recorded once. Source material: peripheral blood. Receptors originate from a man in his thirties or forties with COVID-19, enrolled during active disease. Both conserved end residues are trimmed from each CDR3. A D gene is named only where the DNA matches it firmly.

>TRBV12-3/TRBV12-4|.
ASTYRADTQY
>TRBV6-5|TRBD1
ASGRQGNTGELF
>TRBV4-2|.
ASSQVPYHEQY
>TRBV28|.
ASSLVPLYGYT
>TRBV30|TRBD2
AWKGGRTDTQY
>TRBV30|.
AWSVQGGEAF
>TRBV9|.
ASSVEEYNSPLH
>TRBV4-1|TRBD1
ASSQRWDREADTQY
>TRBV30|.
AWSREDNEKLF
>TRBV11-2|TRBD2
ASSLGLAGSTDTQY
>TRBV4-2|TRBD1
ASSQAVGTGYGYT
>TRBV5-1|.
ASSFSQGPGELF
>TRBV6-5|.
ASSWTLNYGYT
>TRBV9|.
ASSSQGGPPGSTDTQY
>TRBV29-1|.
SGAGPYNEQF
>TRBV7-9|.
ASAMTGTEAF
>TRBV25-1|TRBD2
ASSEFGLAEETQY
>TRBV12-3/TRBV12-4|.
ASSYRNTIY
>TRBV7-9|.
ASSFARGGRGIETQY
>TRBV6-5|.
ASSRGETQY
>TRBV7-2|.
ASSLDRGGTEAF
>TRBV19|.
ASSTRSYGYT
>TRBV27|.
ASRGGPQGTGELF
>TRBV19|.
ASSIGTGPEKLF
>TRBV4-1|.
ASSQGADTSSYEQY
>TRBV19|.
ASSILGGEETQY
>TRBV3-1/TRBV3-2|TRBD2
ASSQIIAGGTDTQY
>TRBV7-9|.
ASSPSGSYNEQF
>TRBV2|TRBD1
ASSFLDRGEKLF
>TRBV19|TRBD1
ASRGTGGNQPQH
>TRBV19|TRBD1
ASSPRTGPYGYT
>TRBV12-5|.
ASGLPRGRGYSGANVLT